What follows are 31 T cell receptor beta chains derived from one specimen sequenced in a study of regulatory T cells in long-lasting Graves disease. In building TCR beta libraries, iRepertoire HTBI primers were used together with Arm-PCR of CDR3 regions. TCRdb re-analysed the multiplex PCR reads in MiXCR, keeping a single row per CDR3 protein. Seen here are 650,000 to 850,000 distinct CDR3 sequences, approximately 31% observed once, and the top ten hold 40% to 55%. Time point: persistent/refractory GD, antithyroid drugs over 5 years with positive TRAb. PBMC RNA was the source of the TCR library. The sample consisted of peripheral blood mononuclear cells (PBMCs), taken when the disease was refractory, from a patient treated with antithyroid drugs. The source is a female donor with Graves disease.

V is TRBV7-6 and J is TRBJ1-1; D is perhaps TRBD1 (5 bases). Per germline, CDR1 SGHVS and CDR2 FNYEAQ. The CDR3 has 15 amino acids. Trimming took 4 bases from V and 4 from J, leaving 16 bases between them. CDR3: CASSSPSGGGTEAFF. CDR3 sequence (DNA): TGTGCCAGCAGCTCCCCGAGCGGGGGTGGCACTGAAGCTTTCTTT.

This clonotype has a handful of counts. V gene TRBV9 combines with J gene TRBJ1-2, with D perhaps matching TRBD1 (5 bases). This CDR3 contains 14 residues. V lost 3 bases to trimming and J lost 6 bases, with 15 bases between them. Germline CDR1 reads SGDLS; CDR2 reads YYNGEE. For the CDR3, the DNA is TGTGCCAGCAGCGCCGGGACCAATCCGCATGGCTACACCTTC. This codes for CASSAGTNPHGYTF.

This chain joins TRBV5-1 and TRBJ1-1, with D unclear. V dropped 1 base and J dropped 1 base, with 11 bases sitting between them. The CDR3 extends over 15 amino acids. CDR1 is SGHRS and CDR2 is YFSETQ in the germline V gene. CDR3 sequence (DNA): TGCGCCAGCAGCTTGACTAGTACAAAGAACACTGAAGCTTTCTTT. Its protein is CASSLTSTKNTEAFF.

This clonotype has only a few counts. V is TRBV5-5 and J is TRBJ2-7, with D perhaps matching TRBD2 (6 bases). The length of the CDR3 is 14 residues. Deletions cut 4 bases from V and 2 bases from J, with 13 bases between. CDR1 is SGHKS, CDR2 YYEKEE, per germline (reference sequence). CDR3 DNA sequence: TGTGCCAGCAGCAGGAGGGTCGGCCCCTACGAGCAGTACTTC. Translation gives CASSRRVGPYEQYF.

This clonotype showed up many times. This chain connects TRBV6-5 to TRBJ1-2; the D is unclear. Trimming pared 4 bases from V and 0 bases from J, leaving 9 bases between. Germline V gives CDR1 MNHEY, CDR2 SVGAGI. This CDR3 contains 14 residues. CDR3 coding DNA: TGTGCCAGCAGTTTAAGTCTTACTAACTATGGCTACACCTTC. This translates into CASSLSLTNYGYTF.

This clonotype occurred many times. The CDR3 region is CASSLGGRVTEQYF. The CDR3 nucleotides are TGTGCCAGCAGTTTAGGCGGGAGAGTAACCGAGCAGTACTTC. The chain combines TRBV12-3 or TRBV12-4 with TRBJ2-7, with 7 bases aligning to TRBD2. V dropped 1 base and J dropped 6; count of bases not matched to a gene: 6. CDR3 length: 14 amino acids.

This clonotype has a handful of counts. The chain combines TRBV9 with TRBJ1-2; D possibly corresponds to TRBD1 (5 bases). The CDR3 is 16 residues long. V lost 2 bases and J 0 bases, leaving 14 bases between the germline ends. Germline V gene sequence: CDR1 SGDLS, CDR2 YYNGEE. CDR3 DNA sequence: TGTGCCAGCAGCGTGAAGGAAGGGGACCCTAACTATGGCTACACCTTC. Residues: CASSVKEGDPNYGYTF.

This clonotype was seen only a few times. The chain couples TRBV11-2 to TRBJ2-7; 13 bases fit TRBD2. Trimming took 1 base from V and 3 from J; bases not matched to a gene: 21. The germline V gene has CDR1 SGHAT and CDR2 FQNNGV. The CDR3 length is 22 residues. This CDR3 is CASSLGASVVLAGGRAYYEQYF. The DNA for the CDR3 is TGTGCCAGCAGCTTAGGGGCCTCGGTTGTACTAGCGGGAGGGAGGGCGTACTACGAGCAGTACTTC.

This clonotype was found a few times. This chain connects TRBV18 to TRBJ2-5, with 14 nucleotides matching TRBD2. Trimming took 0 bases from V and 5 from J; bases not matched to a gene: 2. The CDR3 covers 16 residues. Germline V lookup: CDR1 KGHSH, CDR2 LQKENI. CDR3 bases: TGTGCCAGCTCACCACCGGGACTAGCGGGAGACGAGACCCAGTACTTC. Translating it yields CASSPPGLAGDETQYF.

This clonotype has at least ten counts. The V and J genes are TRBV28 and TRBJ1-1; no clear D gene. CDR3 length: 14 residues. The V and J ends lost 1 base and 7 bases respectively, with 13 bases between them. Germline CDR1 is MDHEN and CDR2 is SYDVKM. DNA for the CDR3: TGTGCCAGCAGTTTATTAGGCAGTCCCGTTGAAGCTTTCTTT. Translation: CASSLLGSPVEAFF.

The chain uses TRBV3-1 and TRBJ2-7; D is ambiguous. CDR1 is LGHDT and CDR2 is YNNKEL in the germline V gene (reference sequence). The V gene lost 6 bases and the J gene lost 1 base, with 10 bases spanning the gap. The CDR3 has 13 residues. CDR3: CASSGSNSYEQYF. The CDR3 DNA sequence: TGTGCCAGCAGTGGCAGCAATTCCTACGAGCAGTACTTC.

Here the CDR3 DNA reads TGTGCCAGCAGTCACGAGGGACAGGGTAACTACGAGCAGTACTTC. Protein sequence: CASSHEGQGNYEQYF. This chain joins TRBV9 and TRBJ2-7; 9 nucleotides agree with TRBD1. The CDR3 loop spans 15 amino acids. The germline CDR1 and CDR2 sequences are SGDLS and YYNGEE. Germline trimming cut 5 bases from V and 3 bases from J; bases unmatched to any gene: 9.

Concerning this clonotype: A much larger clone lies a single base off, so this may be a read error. Here the CDR3 reads CASSFAGEQCF. In nucleotides, the CDR3 is TGTGCCAGCAGCTTTGCGGGCGAGCAGTGCTTC. The V and J genes are TRBV7-2 and TRBJ2-7; D might be TRBD2 (5 bases). Germline V lookup: CDR1 SGHTA, CDR2 FQGNSA. The length of the CDR3 is 11 residues. The complete variable domain, with remaining parts taken from reference TRBV7-2 and TRBJ2-7, reads GAGVSQSPSNKVTEKGKDVELRCDPISGHTALYWYRQSLGQGLEFLIYFQGNSAPDKSGLPSDRFSAERTGGSVSTLTIQRTQQEDSAVYLCASSFAGEQCFGPGTRLTVT.

The CDR3: CASRSGTGTTEAFF. Here the CDR3 DNA reads TGTGCCAGCAGATCCGGGACAGGGACCACTGAAGCTTTCTTT. J is TRBJ1-1 and V is TRBV2; 9 bases fit TRBD1. With 6 bases clipped from V and 4 bases from J, the junction kept 6 bases outside the gene matches. Per the germline V gene, CDR1 is SNHLY and CDR2 is FYNNEI. CDR3 size: 14 residues.

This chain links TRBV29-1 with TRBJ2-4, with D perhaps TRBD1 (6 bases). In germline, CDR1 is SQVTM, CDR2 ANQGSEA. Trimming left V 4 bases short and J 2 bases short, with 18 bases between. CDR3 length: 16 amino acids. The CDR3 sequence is CSVVGPNRETKNIQYF. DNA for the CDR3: TGCAGCGTTGTGGGCCCTAACAGGGAAACCAAAAACATTCAGTACTTC. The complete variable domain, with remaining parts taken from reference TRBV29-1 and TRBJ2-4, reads SAVISQKPSRDICQRGTSLTIQCQVDSQVTMMFWYRQQPGQSLTLIATANQGSEATYESGFVIDKFPISRPNLTFSTLTVSNMSPEDSSIYLCSVVGPNRETKNIQYFGAGTRLSVL.

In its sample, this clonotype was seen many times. CDR3 bases: TGTGCCAGCAGTTTGACTTCTGGGGGGCGTCTAGGCGAGCAGTACTTC. Translated, it gives CASSLTSGGRLGEQYF. The chain carries TRBV28 and TRBJ2-7; D may match TRBD1 or TRBD2 (6 bases each). The ends were cut back, 3 bases at V and 6 bases at J, with 21 bases in the middle. The CDR3 is 16 residues long. Germline CDR1 MDHEN, CDR2 SYDVKM.

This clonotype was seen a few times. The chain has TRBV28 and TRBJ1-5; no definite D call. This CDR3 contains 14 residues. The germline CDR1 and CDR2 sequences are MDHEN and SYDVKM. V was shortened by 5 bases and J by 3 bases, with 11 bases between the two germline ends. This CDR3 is CASSRPGDNQPQHF. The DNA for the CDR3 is TGTGCCAGCAGTCGCCCCGGGGACAATCAGCCCCAGCATTTT.

The CDR3 nucleotides read TGTGCCAGCAGTTCACCCGAAGGGGGCGGAGAGACCCAGTACTTC. This codes for CASSSPEGGGETQYF. The rearrangement joins TRBV12-3 or TRBV12-4 to TRBJ2-5, with 7 bases fitting TRBD1. Trimming at V came to 4 bases and at J to 4 bases, leaving 9 bases not matched to a gene. The length of the CDR3 is 15 residues.

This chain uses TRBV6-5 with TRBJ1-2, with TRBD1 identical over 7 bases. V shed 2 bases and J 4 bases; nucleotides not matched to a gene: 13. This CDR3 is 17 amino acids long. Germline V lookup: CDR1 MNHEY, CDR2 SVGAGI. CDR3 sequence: CASSYGRPRQGRYGYTF. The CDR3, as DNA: TGTGCCAGCAGTTACGGACGGCCCCGACAGGGCCGCTATGGCTACACCTTC.

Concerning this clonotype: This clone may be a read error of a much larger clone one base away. DNA for the CDR3: TGTGCCACCAGGGACCCCAACACTGAAGCTTTCTTT. Translating it yields CATRDPNTEAFF. The genes are TRBV24-1 and TRBJ1-1; D is unclear. V was shortened by 7 bases and J by 2 bases, with 7 bases between the two germline ends. CDR3 size: 12 residues. The germline V gene encodes CDR1 KGHDR and CDR2 SFDVKD.

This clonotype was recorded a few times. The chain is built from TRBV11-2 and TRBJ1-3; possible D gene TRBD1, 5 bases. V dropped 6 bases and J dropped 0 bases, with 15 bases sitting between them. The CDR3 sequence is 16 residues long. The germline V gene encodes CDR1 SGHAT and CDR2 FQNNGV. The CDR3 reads CASRLSQGNSGNTIYF. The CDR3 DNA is TGTGCCAGCAGGCTTTCTCAGGGTAACTCTGGAAACACCATATATTTT.

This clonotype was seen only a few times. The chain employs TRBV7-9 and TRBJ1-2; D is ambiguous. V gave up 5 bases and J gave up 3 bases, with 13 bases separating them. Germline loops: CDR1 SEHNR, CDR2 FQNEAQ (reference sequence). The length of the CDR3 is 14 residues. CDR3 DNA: TGTGCCAGCAGCACCCCTTCGACCCACTATGGCTACACCTTC. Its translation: CASSTPSTHYGYTF.

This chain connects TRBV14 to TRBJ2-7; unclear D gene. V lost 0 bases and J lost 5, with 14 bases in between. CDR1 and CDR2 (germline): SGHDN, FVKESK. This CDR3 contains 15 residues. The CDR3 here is CASSQEVGVFHEQYF. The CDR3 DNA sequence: TGTGCCAGCAGCCAAGAAGTTGGGGTATTCCACGAGCAGTACTTC.

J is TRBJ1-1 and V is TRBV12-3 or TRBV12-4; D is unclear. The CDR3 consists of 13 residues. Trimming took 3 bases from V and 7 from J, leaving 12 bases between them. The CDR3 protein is CASSLAVTDEAFF. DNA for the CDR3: TGTGCCAGCAGTTTGGCGGTAACGGATGAAGCTTTCTTT.

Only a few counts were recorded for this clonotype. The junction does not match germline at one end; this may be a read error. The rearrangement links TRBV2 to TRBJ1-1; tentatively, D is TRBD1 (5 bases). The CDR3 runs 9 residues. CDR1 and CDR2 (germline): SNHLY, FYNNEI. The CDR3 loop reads CASSPDSSF. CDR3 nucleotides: TGTGCCAGCAGTCCAGACAGTTCCTTT. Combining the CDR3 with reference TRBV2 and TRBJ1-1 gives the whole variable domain EPEVTQTPSHQVTQMGQEVILRCVPISNHLYFYWYRQILGQKVEFLVSFYNNEISEKSEIFDDQFSVERPDGSNFTLKIRSTKLEDSAMYFCASSPDSSFGQGTRLTVV.

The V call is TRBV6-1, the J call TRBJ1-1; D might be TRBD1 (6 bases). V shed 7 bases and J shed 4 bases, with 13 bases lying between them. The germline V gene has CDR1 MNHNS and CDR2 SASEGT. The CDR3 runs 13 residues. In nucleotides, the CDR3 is TGTGCCAGCACGGGGGGCGCATTCACTGAAGCTTTCTTT. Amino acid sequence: CASTGGAFTEAFF.

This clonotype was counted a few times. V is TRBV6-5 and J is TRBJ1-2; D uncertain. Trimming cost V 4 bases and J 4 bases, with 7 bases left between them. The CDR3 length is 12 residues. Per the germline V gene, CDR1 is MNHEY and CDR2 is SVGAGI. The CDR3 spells CASSSRFYGYTF. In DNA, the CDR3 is TGTGCCAGCAGTTCGAGGTTCTATGGCTACACCTTC.

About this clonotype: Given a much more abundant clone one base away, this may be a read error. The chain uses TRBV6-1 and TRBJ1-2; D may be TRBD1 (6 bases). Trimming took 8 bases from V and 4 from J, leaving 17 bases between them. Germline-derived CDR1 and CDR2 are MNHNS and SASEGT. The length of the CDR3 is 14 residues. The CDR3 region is CASGIQQGPYGYTF. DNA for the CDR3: TGTGCCAGCGGAATCCAACAGGGACCCTATGGCTACACCTTC.

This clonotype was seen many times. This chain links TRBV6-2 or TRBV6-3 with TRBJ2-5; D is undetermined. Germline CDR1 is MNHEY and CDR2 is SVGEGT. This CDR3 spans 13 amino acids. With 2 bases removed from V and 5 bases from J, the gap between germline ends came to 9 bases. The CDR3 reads CASSYGRAETQYF. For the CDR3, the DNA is TGTGCCAGCAGTTACGGTCGAGCTGAGACCCAGTACTTC.

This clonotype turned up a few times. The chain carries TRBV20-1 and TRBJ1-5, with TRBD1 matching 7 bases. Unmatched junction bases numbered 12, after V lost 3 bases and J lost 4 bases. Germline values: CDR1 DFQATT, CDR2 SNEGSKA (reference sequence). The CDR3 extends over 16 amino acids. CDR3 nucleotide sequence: TGCAGTGCTAGTGTTTATGACAGGGAAAGGAATCAGCCCCAGCATTTT. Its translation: CSASVYDRERNQPQHF.

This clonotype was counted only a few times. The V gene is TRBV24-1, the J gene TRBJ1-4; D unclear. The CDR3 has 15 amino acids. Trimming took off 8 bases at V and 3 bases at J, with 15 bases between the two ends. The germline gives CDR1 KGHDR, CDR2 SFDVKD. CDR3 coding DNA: TGTGCCACCAAGCACGGCCCTCGGGCTAATGAAAAACTGTTTTTT. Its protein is CATKHGPRANEKLFF.